The T cell receptor (beta chain) described here comes from a study of CD8 T cells in ankylosing spondylitis. Points from the study as a whole: Disease-linked clones were reportedly significantly enriched in matched ankylosing spondylitis synovial fluid. Relatively scarce in peripheral blood, disease-linked clones were CD8+. Made up of roughly 8 highly homologous variants, a TCR beta motif appeared characteristic of ankylosing spondylitis blood.

This clonotype was seen a few times. Its matching antigen is unknown. Quantitative molecular-barcoded 5'-RACE generated the TCR beta libraries. TCRdb re-analysed the 5' RACE reads in MiXCR, keeping a single row per CDR3 protein. The sample consists of 300,000 to 400,000 distinct CDR3 sequences, about 20% of them appearing once. The CDR3 consists of 12 residues. Trimming pared 4 bases from V and 2 bases from J, leaving 9 bases between. Germline lookup yields CDR1 SQVTM and CDR2 ANQGSEA. The specimen sequenced was blood, either unsorted or a sorted T cell fraction (not recorded which). The sequence was obtained from a male donor with ankylosing spondylitis or in good health (not recorded which). The gene calls are TRBV29-1 and TRBJ2-7; D possibly corresponds to TRBD2 (6 bases). The CDR3 here is CSVVREAYEQYF. The DNA of the CDR3 is TGCAGCGTTGTAAGGGAGGCCTACGAGCAGTACTTC.